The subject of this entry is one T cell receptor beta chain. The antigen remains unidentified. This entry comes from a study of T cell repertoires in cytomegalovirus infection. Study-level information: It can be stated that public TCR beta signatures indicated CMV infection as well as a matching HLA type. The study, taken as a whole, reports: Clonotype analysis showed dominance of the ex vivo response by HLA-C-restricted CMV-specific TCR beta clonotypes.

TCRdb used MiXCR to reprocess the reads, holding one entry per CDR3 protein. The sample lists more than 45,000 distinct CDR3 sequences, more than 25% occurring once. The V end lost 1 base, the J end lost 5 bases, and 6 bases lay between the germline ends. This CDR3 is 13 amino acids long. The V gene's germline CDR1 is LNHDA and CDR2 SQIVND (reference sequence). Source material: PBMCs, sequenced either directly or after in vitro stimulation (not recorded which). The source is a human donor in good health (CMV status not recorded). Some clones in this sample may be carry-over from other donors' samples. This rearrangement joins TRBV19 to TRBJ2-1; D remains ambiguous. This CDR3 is CASSIAANNEQFF. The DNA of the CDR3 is TGTGCCAGTAGTATAGCCGCTAACAATGAGCAGTTCTTC.